Sequencing of this T cell receptor beta chain was carried out in a study of T-cell memory formation after mild COVID-19. Across the study: TCR clusters were mostly confined to one donor each.

The CDR3 contains 17 residues. CDR1 is MNHEY, CDR2 SVGAGI, per germline. J was trimmed by 0 bases and V by 5 bases; bases with no gene match: 8. Constant-segment primers were used for 5'RACE, and the resulting TCR alpha and TCR beta cDNA libraries carried sample barcodes and UMIs. TCRdb independently ran MiXCR on the 5' RACE reads; one entry per CDR3 protein. The sample lists approximately 350,000 distinct CDR3 sequences; 25% to 30% were seen once. This clonotype was recorded a few times. The genes are TRBV6-5 and TRBJ1-4; 8 nucleotides align to TRBD1. Sequencing was carried out using PBMCs or a T cell subset sorted from them (not recorded which). This TCR came from an adult woman who had mild COVID-19 (a few samples of this study predate the infection). Cell type and time point are not known. CDR3 sequence (DNA): TGTGCCAGCAGTCAGACAGGGGCCCTCACAACTAATGAAAAACTGTTTTTT. Residues: CASSQTGALTTNEKLFF.